This T cell receptor (beta chain) stems from a study of OX40 agonist ivuxolimab in advanced cancers. Germline assignment: CDR1 SGHVS and CDR2 FNYEAQ. This CDR3 is 15 amino acids long. The V segment lost 4 bases and the J segment 5 bases; nucleotides outside the gene matches: 2. The table came from immunoSEQ multiplex PCR; TCRdb's copy has only in-frame clones and leaves some out. Of about 58,000 clones in the sample, roughly four fifths were seen once. This TCR came from an adult with an advanced solid tumor such as melanoma, head and neck, liver or kidney cancer. This specimen consisted of CD4+ or CD8+ T cells sorted from blood, obtained in a trial of the OX40 agonist ivuxolimab. This rearrangement joins TRBV7-6 to TRBJ2-2; 12 bases are a match to TRBD2. The CDR3 sequence is CASSSTSGGTGELFF. CDR3 bases: TGTGCCAGCAGCTCGACTAGCGGGGGAACCGGGGAGCTGTTTTTT.